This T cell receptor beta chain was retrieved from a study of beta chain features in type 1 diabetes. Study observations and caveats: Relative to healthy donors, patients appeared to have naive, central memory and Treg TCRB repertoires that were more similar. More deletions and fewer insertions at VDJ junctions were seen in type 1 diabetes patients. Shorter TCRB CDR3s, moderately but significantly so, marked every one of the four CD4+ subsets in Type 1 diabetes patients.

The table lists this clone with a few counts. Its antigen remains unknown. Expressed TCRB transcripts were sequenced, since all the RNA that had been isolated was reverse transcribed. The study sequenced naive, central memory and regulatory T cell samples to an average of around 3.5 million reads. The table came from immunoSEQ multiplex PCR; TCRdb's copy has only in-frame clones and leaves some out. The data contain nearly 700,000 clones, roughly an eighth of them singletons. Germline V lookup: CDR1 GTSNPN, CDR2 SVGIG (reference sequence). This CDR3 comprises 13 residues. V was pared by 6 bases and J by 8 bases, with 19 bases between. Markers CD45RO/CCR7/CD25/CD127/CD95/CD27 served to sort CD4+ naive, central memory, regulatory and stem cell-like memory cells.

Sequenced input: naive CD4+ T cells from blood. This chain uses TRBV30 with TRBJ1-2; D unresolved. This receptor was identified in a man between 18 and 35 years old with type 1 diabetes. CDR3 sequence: CACTTGPGGGYTF. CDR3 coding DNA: TGTGCCTGCACTACCGGGCCCGGAGGGGGCTACACCTTC. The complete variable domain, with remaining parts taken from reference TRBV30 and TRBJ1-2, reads SQTIHQWPATLVQPVGSPLSLECTVEGTSNPNLYWYRQAAGRGLQLLFYSVGIGQISSEVPQNLSASRPQDRQFILSSKKLLLSDSGFYLCACTTGPGGGYTFGSGTRLTVV.